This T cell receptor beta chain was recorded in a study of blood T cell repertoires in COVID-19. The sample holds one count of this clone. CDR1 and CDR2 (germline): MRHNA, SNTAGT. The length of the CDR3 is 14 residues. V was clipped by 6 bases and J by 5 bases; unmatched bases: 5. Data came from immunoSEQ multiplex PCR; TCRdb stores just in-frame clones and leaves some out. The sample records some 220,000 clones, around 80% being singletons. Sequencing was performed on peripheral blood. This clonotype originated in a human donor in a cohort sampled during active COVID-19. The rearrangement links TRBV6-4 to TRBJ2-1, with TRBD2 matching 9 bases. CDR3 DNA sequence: TGTGCCAGCAGCCTAGCGGGAACTAACAATGAGCAGTTCTTC. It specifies CASSLAGTNNEQFF.